This TCR beta chain was documented in a study of response to subunit inactivated influenza vaccine. This clonotype appeared many times. Germline V gives CDR1 SGHRS, CDR2 YFSETQ. CDR3 length equals 16 residues. Trimming shortened V by 4 bases and J by 8 bases, and 22 bases separated the two germline ends. Using its own MiXCR run on the RT-PCR reads, TCRdb lists one record per CDR3 protein. The table lists approximately 730,000 distinct CDR3 sequences, approximately 15% of them singletons. Sequencing used PBMCs from blood, obtained around 14 days before vaccination. This clonotype was sampled from a man aged 50 to 59 who received an inactivated influenza vaccine. The chain carries TRBV5-1 and TRBJ2-1; D call uncertain. CDR3: CASSAPPGQVGHEQFF. The DNA for the CDR3 is TGCGCCAGCAGCGCCCCGCCGGGCCAGGTGGGTCATGAGCAGTTCTTC.